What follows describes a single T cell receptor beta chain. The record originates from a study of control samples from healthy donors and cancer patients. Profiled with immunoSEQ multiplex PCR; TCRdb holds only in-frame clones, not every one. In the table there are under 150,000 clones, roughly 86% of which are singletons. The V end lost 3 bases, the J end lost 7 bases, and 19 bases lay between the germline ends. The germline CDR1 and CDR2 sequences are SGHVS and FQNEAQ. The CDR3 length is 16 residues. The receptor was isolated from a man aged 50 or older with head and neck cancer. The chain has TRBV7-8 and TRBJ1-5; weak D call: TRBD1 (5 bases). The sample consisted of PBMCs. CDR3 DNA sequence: TGTGCCAGCAGCTTGTATTTGCGGGGCGCGGGACAGCCCCAGCATTTT. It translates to CASSLYLRGAGQPQHF.